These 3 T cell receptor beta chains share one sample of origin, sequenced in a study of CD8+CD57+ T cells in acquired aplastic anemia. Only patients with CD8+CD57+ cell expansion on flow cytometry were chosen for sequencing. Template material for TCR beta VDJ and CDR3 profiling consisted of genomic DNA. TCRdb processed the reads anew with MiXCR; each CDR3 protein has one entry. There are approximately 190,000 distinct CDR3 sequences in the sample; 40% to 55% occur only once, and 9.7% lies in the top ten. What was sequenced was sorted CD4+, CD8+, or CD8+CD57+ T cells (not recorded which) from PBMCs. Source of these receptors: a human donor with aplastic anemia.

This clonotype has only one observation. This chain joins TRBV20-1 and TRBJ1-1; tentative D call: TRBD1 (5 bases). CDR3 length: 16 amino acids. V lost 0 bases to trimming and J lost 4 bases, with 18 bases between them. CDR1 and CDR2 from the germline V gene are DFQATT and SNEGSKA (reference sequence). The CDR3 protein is CSARDEAGVGSTEAFF. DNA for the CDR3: TGCAGTGCTAGAGATGAGGCGGGGGTTGGGTCCACTGAAGCTTTCTTT.

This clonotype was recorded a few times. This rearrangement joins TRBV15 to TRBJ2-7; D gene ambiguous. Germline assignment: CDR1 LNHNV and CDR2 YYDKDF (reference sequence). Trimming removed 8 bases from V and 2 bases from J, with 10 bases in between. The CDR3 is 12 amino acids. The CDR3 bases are TGTGCCACCTCGACAACAACCTACGAGCAGTACTTC. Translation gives CATSTTTYEQYF.

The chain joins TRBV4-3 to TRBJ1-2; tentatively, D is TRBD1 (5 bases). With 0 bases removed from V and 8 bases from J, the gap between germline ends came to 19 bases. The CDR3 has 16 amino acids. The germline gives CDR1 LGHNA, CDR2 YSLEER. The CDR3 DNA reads TGCGCCAGCAGCCAAGATAGCGTCGGGGCGGTCGAGGGCTACACCTTC. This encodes CASSQDSVGAVEGYTF.